The clone carrying this T cell receptor (beta chain) showed up many times. The V gene's germline CDR1 is LGHNA and CDR2 YSLEER. The J segment lost 5 bases and the V segment lost 2 bases, leaving 10 bases of the junction unmatched. This CDR3 has 17 amino acids. TCR beta CDR3 sequences were amplified from RNA transcripts. The HTBI primer set served for first-round RT-PCR of the TCR CDR3. TCRdb ran MiXCR on the multiplex PCR reads and lists one entry per CDR3 protein. Here the sample spans some 560,000 distinct CDR3 sequences, less than 20% being singletons. This sample is part of a study of T cells in Graves' hyperthyroidism and ophthalmopathy.

This receptor was obtained from a woman aged 25 to 39 with Graves' hyperthyroidism. Sequenced sample: blood. The chain is built from TRBV4-3 and TRBJ2-1, with 9 positions matching TRBD1. The CDR3 nucleotides read TGCGCCAGCAGCCAACTGGCACCGGGACAGGGCCACAATGAGCAGTTCTTC. Translating gives CASSQLAPGQGHNEQFF.